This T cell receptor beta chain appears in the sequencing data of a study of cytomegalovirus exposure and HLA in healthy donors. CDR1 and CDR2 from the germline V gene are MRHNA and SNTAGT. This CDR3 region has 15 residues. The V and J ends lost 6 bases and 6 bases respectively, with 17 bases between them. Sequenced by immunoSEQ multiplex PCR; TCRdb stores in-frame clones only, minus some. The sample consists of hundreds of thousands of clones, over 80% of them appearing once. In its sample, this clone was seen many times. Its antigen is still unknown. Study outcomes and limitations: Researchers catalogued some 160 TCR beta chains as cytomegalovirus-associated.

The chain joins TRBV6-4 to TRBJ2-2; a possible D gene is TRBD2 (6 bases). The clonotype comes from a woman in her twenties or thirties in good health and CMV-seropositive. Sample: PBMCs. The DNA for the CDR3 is TGTGCCAGCAGCCCCGGAGGGGCGCAGGCCGGGGAGCTGTTTTTT. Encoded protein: CASSPGGAQAGELFF.